A single sample is the source of the 3 T cell receptor beta chains below, sequenced in a study of blood T cells in healthy people across ages. PCR was performed a second time for 7 to 11 cycles using a sample-barcoded 5' primer and a J-beta primer mix. TCRdb redid the calling of the 5' RACE reads with MiXCR, one entry per CDR3 protein. The repertoire has about 1.4 million distinct CDR3 sequences, 45% to 70% of them found once; the top ten carry over 5%. The sample was blood. Every receptor here comes from a man between 18 and 29 years old in good health.

V is TRBV12-3 or TRBV12-4 and J is TRBJ2-7; 10 bases line up with TRBD2. V lost 6 bases to trimming and J lost 2 bases; unmatched junction nucleotides: 10. This CDR3 is 16 amino acids long. Here the CDR3 DNA reads TGTGCCAGCAGGGATCGTAGCGGGGGGCGTACCTACGAGCAGTACTTC. As protein: CASRDRSGGRTYEQYF.

CDR3 amino acids: CASSPRTGTSETQYF. CDR3 sequence (DNA): TGTGCCAGCTCACCGCGGACAGGGACGTCGGAGACCCAGTACTTC. The rearrangement joins TRBV18 to TRBJ2-5; 8 bases map to TRBD1. The CDR3 contains 15 residues. Germline lookup yields CDR1 KGHSH and CDR2 LQKENI. V shed 3 bases, J shed 5 bases, and the junction held 8 bases outside the gene matches.

This clonotype was found a few times. The chain carries TRBV5-1 and TRBJ1-4; 7 nucleotides match TRBD1. The CDR3 extends over 16 amino acids. J gave up 6 bases and V 0 bases, and 8 bases lay outside the gene matches. Germline-derived CDR1 and CDR2 are SGHRS and YFSETQ. CDR3 coding DNA: TGCGCCAGCAGCTTGGTCGGGCGGGACAGAGATGAAAAACTGTTTTTT. It translates to CASSLVGRDRDEKLFF.